This is a list of T cell receptor beta chains from one sample in a study of shared clonotypes between healthy human individuals. Measured with immunoSEQ multiplex PCR; TCRdb has only the in-frame clones, and not every one. This sample carries roughly 2.5 million clones, 85% to 95% of them seen once, and the ten largest clones take over 0.12%. Sequenced material: naive CD4+ T cells sorted from blood. These receptors were taken from a man between 18 and 35 years old in good health. Both conserved end residues are part of each CDR3. The D gene is left open where the match is weak. Clone size appears in some rows only: once, few, many, or a class for an expanded clone.

TRBV19,15,NA,TRBJ1-5,NA,CASSTPRGGSQPQHF,TGTGCCAGTAGTACCCCCCGGGGAGGGTCTCAGCCCCAGCATTTT
TRBV18,16,NA,TRBJ2-1,TRBD2,CASSPPAGGHYNEQFF,TGTGCCAGCTCACCACCTGCGGGGGGTCACTACAATGAGCAGTTCTTC
TRBV7-9,19,NA,TRBJ1-3,TRBD1,CASSGSWDSKRFQGNTIYF,TGTGCCAGCAGCGGAAGTTGGGACAGTAAAAGGTTTCAGGGAAACACCATATATTTT
TRBV2,12,few,TRBJ1-6,NA,CASKQGSWALHF,TGTGCCAGCAAACAGGGAAGCTGGGCCCTCCACTTT
TRBV28,15,few,TRBJ1-1,NA,CASSTPQKLNTEAFF,TGTGCCAGCAGTACCCCACAGAAATTGAACACTGAAGCTTTCTTT
TRBV19,16,NA,TRBJ2-2,NA,CASSINAKPGTGELFF,TGTGCCAGTAGTATTAACGCGAAGCCCGGGACCGGGGAGCTGTTTTTT
TRBV5-1,14,NA,TRBJ2-3,NA,CASSLAGSLDTQYF,TGCGCCAGCAGCTTGGCGGGCAGCCTGGATACGCAGTATTTT
TRBV6-5,15,NA,TRBJ2-7,NA,CASSYGTLGSYEQYF,TGTGCCAGCAGTTATGGGACACTGGGGTCCTACGAGCAGTACTTC
TRBV5-1,14,NA,TRBJ2-2,NA,CASSRVANSGELFF,TGCGCCAGCAGCCGGGTTGCAAATTCCGGGGAGCTGTTTTTT
TRBV11-2,16,once,TRBJ2-4,NA,CASSLDRSASGNIQYF,TGTGCCAGCAGCTTAGATCGATCCGCAAGTGGGAACATTCAGTACTTC
TRBV6-1,15,NA,TRBJ1-1,TRBD1,CASRLEQGENTEAFF,TGTGCCAGCAGGCTCGAACAGGGGGAGAACACTGAAGCTTTCTTT
TRBV30,12,NA,TRBJ2-3,NA,CAWSDSPNTQYF,TGTGCCTGGAGCGACAGCCCAAATACGCAGTATTTT